This T cell receptor beta chain was identified during a study of shared clonotypes between healthy human individuals. Study-level information: A couple of women and a few men aged 18 to 49 served as donors.

The CDR3 totals 13 residues. Trimming shortened V by 2 bases and J by 6 bases, and 8 bases separated the two germline ends. Germline-derived CDR1 and CDR2 are SEHNR and FQNEAQ (reference sequence). Once extracted for a subset, genomic DNA was divided evenly among several immunoSEQ plates. For unsorted PBMC, 300 to 350 ng DNA per replicate equaled 32,000 or so T cell genomes. Clones were read by immunoSEQ multiplex PCR, and TCRdb kept only the in-frame ones, dropping some. The sample holds some 480,000 clones, roughly 85% seen once. Findings and limits, study-wide: The donor pool, a small one, limited the genetic and exposure-history diversity represented.

About this clone: Antigen specificity is unknown.

This clonotype was sampled from a woman in her thirties or forties in good health. Some clones in this sample may be carry-over from other donors' samples. The V gene is TRBV7-9, the J gene TRBJ1-5; D possibly corresponds to TRBD1 (5 bases). The sample consisted of PBMCs. Here the CDR3 reads CASSLSGGQPQHF. CDR3 DNA sequence: TGTGCCAGCAGCTTATCCGGGGGTCAGCCCCAGCATTTT.